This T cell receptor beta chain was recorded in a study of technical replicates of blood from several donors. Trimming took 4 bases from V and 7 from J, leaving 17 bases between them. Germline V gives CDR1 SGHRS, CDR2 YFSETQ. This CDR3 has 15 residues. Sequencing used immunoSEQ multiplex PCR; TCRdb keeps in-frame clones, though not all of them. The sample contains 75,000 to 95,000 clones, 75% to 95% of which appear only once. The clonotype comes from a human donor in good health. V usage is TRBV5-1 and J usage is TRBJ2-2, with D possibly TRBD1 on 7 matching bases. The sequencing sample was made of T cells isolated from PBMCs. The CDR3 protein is CASSPEGTAGGELFF. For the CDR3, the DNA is TGCGCCAGCAGCCCGGAGGGGACAGCCGGCGGGGAGCTGTTTTTT.